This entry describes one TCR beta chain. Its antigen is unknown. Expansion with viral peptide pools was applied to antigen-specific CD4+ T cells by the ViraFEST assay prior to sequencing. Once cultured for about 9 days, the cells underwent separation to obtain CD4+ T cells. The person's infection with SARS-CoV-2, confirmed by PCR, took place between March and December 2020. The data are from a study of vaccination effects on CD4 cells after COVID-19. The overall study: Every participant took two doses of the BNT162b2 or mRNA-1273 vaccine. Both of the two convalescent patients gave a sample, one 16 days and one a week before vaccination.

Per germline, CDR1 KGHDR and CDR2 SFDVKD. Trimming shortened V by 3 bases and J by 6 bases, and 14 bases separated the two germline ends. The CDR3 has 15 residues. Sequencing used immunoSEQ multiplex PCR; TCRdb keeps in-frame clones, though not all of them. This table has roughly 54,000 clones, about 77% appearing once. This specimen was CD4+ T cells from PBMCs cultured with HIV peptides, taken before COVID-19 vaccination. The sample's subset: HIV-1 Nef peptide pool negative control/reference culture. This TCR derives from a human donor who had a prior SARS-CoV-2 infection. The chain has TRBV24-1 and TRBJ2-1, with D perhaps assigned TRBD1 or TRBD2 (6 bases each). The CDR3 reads CATSDVRGAGNEQFF. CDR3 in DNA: TGTGCCACCAGTGATGTAAGGGGGGCGGGCAATGAGCAGTTCTTC.